This is a list of T cell receptor beta chains from one sample in a study of shared clonotypes between healthy human individuals. Generated by immunoSEQ multiplex PCR, the TCRdb table keeps only in-frame clones and is missing some. The top ten clones hold roughly 1.5% of a sample with 950,000 to 1,100,000 clones, more than 60% of them seen once. Material for sequencing was memory CD4+ T cells sorted from blood. These TCRs come from a man between 18 and 29 years old in good health. Each CDR3 is given with its conserved first and last residue. D genes are given only for firm matches. Clone size is shown for a subset of rows, as once, few, many or a class of expanded clone.

clone_size: NA; d_call: TRBD1; v_call: TRBV10-3; j_call: TRBJ1-5; cdr3_aa: CAISEEAGGEVPQPQHF; cdr3_nt: TGTGCCATCAGTGAAGAGGCAGGGGGCGAGGTACCTCAGCCCCAGCATTTT
clone_size: NA; d_call: NA; v_call: TRBV2; j_call: TRBJ1-2; cdr3_aa: CASSEDSPYGYTF; cdr3_nt: TGTGCCAGCAGTGAGGACTCCCCCTATGGCTACACCTTC
clone_size: NA; d_call: NA; v_call: TRBV6-1; j_call: TRBJ2-5; cdr3_aa: CASSEARGHPETQYF; cdr3_nt: TGTGCCAGCAGTGAAGCGCGGGGGCACCCAGAGACCCAGTACTTC
clone_size: NA; d_call: NA; v_call: TRBV4-1; j_call: TRBJ2-1; cdr3_aa: CASSQGLDERVRSEQFF; cdr3_nt: TGCGCCAGCAGCCAAGGGTTAGACGAGCGGGTACGCAGTGAGCAGTTCTTC
clone_size: NA; d_call: NA; v_call: TRBV11-2; j_call: TRBJ2-1; cdr3_aa: CASSSFVGGEQFF; cdr3_nt: TGTGCCAGCAGCTCTTTCGTCGGGGGTGAGCAGTTCTTC
clone_size: once; d_call: TRBD1; v_call: TRBV19; j_call: TRBJ1-6; cdr3_aa: CASRSEGQLSPLHF; cdr3_nt: TGTGCCAGTAGATCGGAGGGACAGCTTTCACCCCTCCACTTT
clone_size: NA; d_call: NA; v_call: TRBV5-1; j_call: TRBJ1-6; cdr3_aa: CASSLGQAISPLHF; cdr3_nt: TGCGCCAGCAGCTTGGGACAGGCCATTTCACCCCTCCACTTT
clone_size: NA; d_call: NA; v_call: TRBV14; j_call: TRBJ2-1; cdr3_aa: CASSQGRNIAVEQFF; cdr3_nt: TGTGCCAGCAGCCAAGGACGAAACATTGCAGTTGAGCAGTTCTTC
clone_size: few; d_call: NA; v_call: TRBV28; j_call: TRBJ1-4; cdr3_aa: CASTRTATNEKLFF; cdr3_nt: TGTGCCAGCACCCGGACGGCAACTAATGAAAAACTGTTTTTT
clone_size: NA; d_call: TRBD2; v_call: TRBV5-1; j_call: TRBJ2-7; cdr3_aa: CASSLAAGGSYEQYF; cdr3_nt: TGCGCCAGCAGCTTGGCTGCGGGGGGTTCCTACGAGCAGTACTTC
clone_size: NA; d_call: TRBD1; v_call: TRBV18; j_call: TRBJ1-2; cdr3_aa: CASSPYAGQGYGYTF; cdr3_nt: TGTGCCAGCTCACCTTATGCGGGACAGGGATATGGCTACACCTTC
clone_size: NA; d_call: NA; v_call: TRBV5-1; j_call: TRBJ2-5; cdr3_aa: CASSFRDNQETQYF; cdr3_nt: TGCGCCAGCAGCTTCCGGGACAACCAAGAGACCCAGTACTTC
clone_size: few; d_call: NA; v_call: TRBV18; j_call: TRBJ2-5; cdr3_aa: CASSPGYLGETQYF; cdr3_nt: TGTGCCAGCTCACCAGGCTACCTCGGGGAGACCCAGTACTTC
clone_size: NA; d_call: TRBD1; v_call: TRBV11-2; j_call: TRBJ2-5; cdr3_aa: CASSLDFGQGIAETQYF; cdr3_nt: TGTGCCAGCAGCTTAGATTTCGGACAGGGGATAGCGGAGACCCAGTACTTC
clone_size: NA; d_call: TRBD1; v_call: TRBV9; j_call: TRBJ2-6; cdr3_aa: CASSPRIQGRGANVLTF; cdr3_nt: TGTGCCAGCAGCCCCCGCATACAGGGGCGGGGGGCCAACGTCCTGACTTTC
clone_size: NA; d_call: NA; v_call: TRBV5-6; j_call: TRBJ2-1; cdr3_aa: CASSYRANNEQFF; cdr3_nt: TGTGCCAGCAGCTACAGGGCCAACAATGAGCAGTTCTTC
clone_size: many; d_call: NA; v_call: TRBV7-9; j_call: TRBJ2-7; cdr3_aa: CASSLHGFYEQYF; cdr3_nt: TGTGCCAGCAGCTTACATGGATTCTACGAGCAGTACTTC
clone_size: few; d_call: TRBD1; v_call: TRBV5-1; j_call: TRBJ1-1; cdr3_aa: CASSSGQGLNTEAFF; cdr3_nt: TGCGCCAGCAGCTCGGGACAGGGCTTGAACACTGAAGCTTTCTTT
clone_size: few; d_call: TRBD2; v_call: TRBV5-1; j_call: TRBJ2-2; cdr3_aa: CASSLRAGVNTGELFF; cdr3_nt: TGCGCCAGCAGCTTGCGTGCGGGGGTGAACACCGGGGAGCTGTTTTTT
clone_size: NA; d_call: TRBD2; v_call: TRBV4-2; j_call: TRBJ2-3; cdr3_aa: CASSQESSGTSGLLDTQYF; cdr3_nt: TGTGCCAGCAGCCAAGAGTCAAGCGGGACTAGCGGGCTCTTAGATACGCAGTATTTT
clone_size: NA; d_call: NA; v_call: TRBV6-1; j_call: TRBJ1-1; cdr3_aa: CASIFNGGAEAFF; cdr3_nt: TGTGCCAGCATCTTCAACGGGGGGGCTGAAGCTTTCTTT
clone_size: NA; d_call: NA; v_call: TRBV4-2; j_call: TRBJ1-2; cdr3_aa: CASSQDLGGRYGYTF; cdr3_nt: TGTGCCAGCAGCCAAGATCTTGGGGGGAGGTATGGCTACACCTTC
clone_size: once; d_call: NA; v_call: TRBV27; j_call: TRBJ2-2; cdr3_aa: CASSLRTPSNTGELFF; cdr3_nt: TGTGCCAGCAGTCTCCGGACACCCTCGAACACCGGGGAGCTGTTTTTT